The T cell receptor (beta chain) described here comes from a study of radiation and T cells in renal cell carcinoma. Data came from immunoSEQ multiplex PCR; TCRdb stores just in-frame clones and leaves some out. The sample lists under 200,000 clones, about 88% occurring once. Germline V gene sequence: CDR1 ENHRY, CDR2 SYGVKD. The CDR3 has 13 amino acids. With V trimmed by 7 bases and J by 7 bases, 4 bases remained unmatched. Time point given: blood 4 weeks post-SBRT, at nephrectomy. Treatment here: 15 Gy SBRT to primary tumor, nephrectomy 4 weeks later. The receptor was isolated from a woman aged 50 to 65 with renal cell carcinoma. Sample: blood, taken from a patient whose treatment included radiotherapy and nephrectomy. The chain recombines TRBV10-3 with TRBJ1-4; 9 bases agree with TRBD1. CDR3 amino acids: CAINGTGLEKLFF. Written as DNA, the CDR3 is TGTGCCATCAATGGGACAGGGCTTGAAAAACTGTTTTTT.